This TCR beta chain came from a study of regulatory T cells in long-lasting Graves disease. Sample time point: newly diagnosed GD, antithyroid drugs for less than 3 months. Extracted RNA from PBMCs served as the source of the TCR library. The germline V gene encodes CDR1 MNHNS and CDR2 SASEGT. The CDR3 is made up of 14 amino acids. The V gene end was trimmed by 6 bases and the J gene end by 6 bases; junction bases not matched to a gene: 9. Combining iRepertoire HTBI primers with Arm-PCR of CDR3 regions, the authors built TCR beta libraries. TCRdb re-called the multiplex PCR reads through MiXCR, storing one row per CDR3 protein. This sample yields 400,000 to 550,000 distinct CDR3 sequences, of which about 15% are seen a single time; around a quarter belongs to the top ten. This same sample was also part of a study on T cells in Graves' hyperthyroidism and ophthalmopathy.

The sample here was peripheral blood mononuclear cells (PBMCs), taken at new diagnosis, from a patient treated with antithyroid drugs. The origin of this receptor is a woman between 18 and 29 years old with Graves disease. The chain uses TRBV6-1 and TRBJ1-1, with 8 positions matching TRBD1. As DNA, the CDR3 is TGTGCCAGCAGAGAGATCGGACAGGGCGCTGAAGCTTTCTTT. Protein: CASREIGQGAEAFF.